What follows is one T cell receptor (beta chain) and its context. These data originate in a study of T cell repertoires in cytomegalovirus infection. Study summary: Public signatures in TCR beta pointed to CMV infection and matching HLA type.

One entry per CDR3 protein results from TCRdb running MiXCR on the reads. Seen here are more than 350,000 distinct CDR3 sequences, approximately 31% observed once, and the top ten hold roughly an eighth. This CDR3 is built from 11 residues. Germline CDR1 and CDR2: MNHNS and SASEGT. V was clipped by 8 bases and J by 5 bases, with 9 bases between them. This receptor was obtained from a human donor in good health (CMV status not recorded). Some clones in this sample may be carry-over from other donors' samples. V gene TRBV6-1 combines with J gene TRBJ1-2; D is undetermined. Sequences were obtained from PBMCs. CDR3 sequence (DNA): TGTGCCAGCCGAGGACCGTATGGCTACACCTTC. Translation gives CASRGPYGYTF.